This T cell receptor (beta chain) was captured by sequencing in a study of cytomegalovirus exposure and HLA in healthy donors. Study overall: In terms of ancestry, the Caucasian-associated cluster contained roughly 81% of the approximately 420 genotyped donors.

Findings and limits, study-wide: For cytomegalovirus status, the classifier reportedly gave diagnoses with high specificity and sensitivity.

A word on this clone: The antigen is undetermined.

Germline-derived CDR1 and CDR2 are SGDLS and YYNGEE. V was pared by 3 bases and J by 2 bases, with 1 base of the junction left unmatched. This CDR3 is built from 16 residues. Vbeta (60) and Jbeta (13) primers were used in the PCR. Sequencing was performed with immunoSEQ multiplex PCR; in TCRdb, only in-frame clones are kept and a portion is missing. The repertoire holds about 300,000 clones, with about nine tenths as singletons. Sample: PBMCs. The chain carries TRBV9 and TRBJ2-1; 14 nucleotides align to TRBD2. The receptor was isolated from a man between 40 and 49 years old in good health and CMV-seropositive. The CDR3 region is CASSGGLAGAYNEQFF. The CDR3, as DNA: TGTGCCAGCAGCGGGGGACTAGCGGGAGCCTACAATGAGCAGTTCTTC.